The entry below describes one T cell receptor beta chain. Its target is not known. Average productive template count per sample was about 44,000. This table comes from immunoSEQ multiplex PCR, and its TCRdb copy is limited to in-frame clones, with some not included. The sample has roughly 12,000 clones; roughly 87% are singletons. These data originate in a study of STAT3 mutations in large granular lymphocyte leukemia. Study-wide context: Canonical activating STAT3 mutations were detected in roughly half of the longitudinally sequenced T-LGLL patients. Study-level findings and limits: Every T-cell large granular lymphocyte leukemia patient had at least one immunodominant TCR beta clonotype. In about 30% of the 18 patients, new TCR clonotypes emerged after therapy.

In germline, CDR1 is SGHTA, CDR2 FQGNSA. CDR3 length equals 16 residues. The V segment lost 1 base and the J segment 4 bases; nucleotides outside the gene matches: 6. The chain carries TRBV7-2 and TRBJ2-2; 7 bases match TRBD1. The sequence derives from a man older than 75 with T-cell large granular lymphocyte leukemia. Some clones in this sample may be carry-over from other donors' samples. The sequenced sample was peripheral blood mononuclear cells. CDR3 amino acids: CASSLVAAGGTGELFF. The CDR3 bases are TGTGCCAGCAGCTTAGTGGCGGCAGGGGGCACCGGGGAGCTGTTTTTT.